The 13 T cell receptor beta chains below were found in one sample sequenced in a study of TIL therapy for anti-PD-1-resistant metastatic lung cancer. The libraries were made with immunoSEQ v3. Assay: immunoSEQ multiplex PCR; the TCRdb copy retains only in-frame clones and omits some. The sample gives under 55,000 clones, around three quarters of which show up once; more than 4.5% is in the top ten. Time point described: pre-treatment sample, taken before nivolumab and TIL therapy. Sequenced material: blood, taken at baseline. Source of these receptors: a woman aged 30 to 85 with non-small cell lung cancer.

The CDR3 nucleotides read TGCGCCAGCAGCTTGGGAGGGACAGACACTGAAGCTTTCTTT. Protein sequence: CASSLGGTDTEAFF. V usage is TRBV5-1 and J usage is TRBJ1-1, with 7 bases aligning to TRBD1. Germline V gives CDR1 SGHRS, CDR2 YFSETQ. This CDR3 spans 14 amino acids. Trimming cost V 0 bases and J 3 bases; bases outside gene matches: 2.

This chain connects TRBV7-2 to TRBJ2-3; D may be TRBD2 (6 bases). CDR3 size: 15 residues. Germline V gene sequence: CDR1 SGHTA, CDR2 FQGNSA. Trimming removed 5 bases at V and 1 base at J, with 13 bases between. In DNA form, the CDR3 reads TGTGCCAGCAGCCCCGAGCCGGGGGGCACAGATACGCAGTATTTT. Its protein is CASSPEPGGTDTQYF.

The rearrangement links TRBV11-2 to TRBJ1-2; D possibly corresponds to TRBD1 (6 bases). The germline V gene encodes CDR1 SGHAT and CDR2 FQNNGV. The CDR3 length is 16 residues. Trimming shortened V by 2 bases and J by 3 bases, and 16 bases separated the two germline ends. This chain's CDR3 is CASSLFVSRTDYGYTF. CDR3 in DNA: TGTGCCAGCAGCTTATTTGTTAGTAGGACAGACTATGGCTACACCTTC.

CDR3 protein: CASSPGTGIDQPQHF. The CDR3 bases are TGTGCCAGCAGCCCCGGGACAGGGATAGATCAGCCCCAGCATTTT. V and J are TRBV7-9 and TRBJ1-5; 9 bases align to TRBD1. Trimming took 5 bases from V and 5 from J; bases not matched to a gene: 7. From germline, CDR1 is SEHNR and CDR2 FQNEAQ (reference sequence). This CDR3 contains 15 residues. Full variable domain (remainder filled in from reference TRBV7-9 and TRBJ1-5): DTGVSQNPRHKITKRGQNVTFRCDPISEHNRLYWYRQTLGQGPEFLTYFQNEAQLEKSRLLSDRFSAERPKGSFSTLEIQRTEQGDSAMYLCASSPGTGIDQPQHFGDGTRLSIL.

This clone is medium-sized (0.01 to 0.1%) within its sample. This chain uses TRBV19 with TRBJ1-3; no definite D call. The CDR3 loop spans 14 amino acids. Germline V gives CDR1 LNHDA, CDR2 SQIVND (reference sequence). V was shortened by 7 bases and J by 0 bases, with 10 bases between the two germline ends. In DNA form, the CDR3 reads TGTGCCAGTATCGGGAGAGACTCTGGAAACACCATATATTTT. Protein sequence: CASIGRDSGNTIYF.

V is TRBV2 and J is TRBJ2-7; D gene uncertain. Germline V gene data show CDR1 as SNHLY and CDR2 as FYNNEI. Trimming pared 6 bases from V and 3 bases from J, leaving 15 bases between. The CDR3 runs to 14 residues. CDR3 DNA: TGTGCCAGCAGCCTAGACACGGAGATCTACGAGCAGTACTTC. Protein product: CASSLDTEIYEQYF.

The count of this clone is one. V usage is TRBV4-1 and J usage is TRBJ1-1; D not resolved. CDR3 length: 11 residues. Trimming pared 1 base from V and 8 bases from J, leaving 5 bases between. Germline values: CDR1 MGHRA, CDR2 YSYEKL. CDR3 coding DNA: TGCGCCAGCAGCCAAGGGGCAGAAGCTTTCTTT. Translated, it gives CASSQGAEAFF.

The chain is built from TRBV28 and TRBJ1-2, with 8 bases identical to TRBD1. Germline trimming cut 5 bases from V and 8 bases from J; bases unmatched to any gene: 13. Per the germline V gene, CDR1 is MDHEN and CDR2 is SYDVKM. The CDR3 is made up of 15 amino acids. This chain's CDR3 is CASSPPGQGLNGYTF. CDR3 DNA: TGTGCCAGCAGTCCCCCAGGACAGGGATTAAACGGCTACACCTTC.

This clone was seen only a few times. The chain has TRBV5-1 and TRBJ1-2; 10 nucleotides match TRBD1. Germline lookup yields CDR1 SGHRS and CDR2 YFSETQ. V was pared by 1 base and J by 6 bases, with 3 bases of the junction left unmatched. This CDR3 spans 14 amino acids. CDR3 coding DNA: TGCGCCAGCAGCTTGAGGACAGGGGGAGATGGCTACACCTTC. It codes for CASSLRTGGDGYTF.

The CDR3 sequence: CASSLGSLAPLHF. The CDR3 coding sequence is TGTGCCAGCAGTTTGGGCTCTTTGGCACCCCTCCACTTT. The chain has TRBV6-5 and TRBJ1-6, with D uncertain. The CDR3 is 13 amino acids. The ends were cut back, 4 bases at V and 11 bases at J, with 12 bases in the middle. Germline V lookup: CDR1 MNHEY, CDR2 SVGAGI.

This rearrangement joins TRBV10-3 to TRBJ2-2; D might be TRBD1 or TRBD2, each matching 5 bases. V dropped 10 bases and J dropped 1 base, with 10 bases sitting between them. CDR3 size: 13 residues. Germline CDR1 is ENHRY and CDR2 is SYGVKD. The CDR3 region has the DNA TGTGCCAACCGGGACCAGAACACCGGGGAGCTGTTTTTT. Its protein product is CANRDQNTGELFF.

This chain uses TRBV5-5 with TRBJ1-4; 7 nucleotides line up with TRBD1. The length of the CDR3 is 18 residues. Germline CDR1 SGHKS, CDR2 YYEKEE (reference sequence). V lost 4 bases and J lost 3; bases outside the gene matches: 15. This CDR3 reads CASSLRQGGRIANEKLFF. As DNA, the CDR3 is TGTGCCAGCAGCCTACGACAGGGAGGTCGTATAGCTAATGAAAAACTGTTTTTT.

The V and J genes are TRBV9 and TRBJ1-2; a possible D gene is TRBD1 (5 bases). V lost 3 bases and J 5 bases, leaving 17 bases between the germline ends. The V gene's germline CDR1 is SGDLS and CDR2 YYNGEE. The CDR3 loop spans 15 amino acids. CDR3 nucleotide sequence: TGTGCCAGCAGCGCTGCCGGGACGGGTGTTTATGGCTACACCTTC. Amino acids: CASSAAGTGVYGYTF.